Each of the 28 T cell receptor beta chains below was sequenced from the same sample in a study of spatial heterogeneity in lung cancer. Broader study findings: Tracking of tumor mutation counts was seen in expanded intratumoral alpha and beta TCR counts.

TCRdb re-called the 5' RACE reads with MiXCR, one entry per CDR3 protein. The table shows about 25,000 distinct CDR3 sequences, with roughly 8.6% occurring only once. Their antigens remain unidentified. Specified time point: sample taken at primary tumor resection. The sequences come from lung tumor tissue, collected at surgery. These receptors all come from a male donor with early-stage non-small cell lung cancer.

Many counts were recorded for this clonotype. This sequence joins TRBV29-1 and TRBJ2-5; D remains unclear. The CDR3 is made up of 13 amino acids. CDR1 SQVTM and CDR2 ANQGSEA come from the germline V gene. V lost 6 bases and J 4 bases, leaving 15 bases between the germline ends. The CDR3 nucleotides are TGCAGCGTAAAGACCAGGTGGGGAGAGACCCAGTACTTC. Translated, it gives CSVKTRWGETQYF.

This clonotype was seen repeatedly, ten times or more. The rearrangement joins TRBV24-1 to TRBJ2-3, with a weak D call TRBD1 (5 bases). The CDR3 runs 15 residues. V was cut by 2 bases and J by 11 bases, with 19 bases left in between. Looked up from germline, CDR1 is KGHDR and CDR2 is SFDVKD. In DNA form, the CDR3 reads TGTGCCACCAGTGATTCTTCAGGGTCCTTCCGGCAGCAGTATTTT. It yields the protein CATSDSSGSFRQQYF.

This clonotype was detected many times. This rearrangement joins TRBV29-1 to TRBJ2-6; D remains unclear. Germline V CDR1 and CDR2: SQVTM, ANQGSEA. V was trimmed by 4 bases and J by 0 bases, leaving 4 bases between them. The CDR3 has 13 residues. DNA of the CDR3: TGCAGCGTTGTGCTCTCTGGGGCCAACGTCCTGACTTTC. Translated: CSVVLSGANVLTF.

This clonotype was seen ten or more times. V usage is TRBV12-3 or TRBV12-4 and J usage is TRBJ2-2; D is undetermined. The CDR3 loop spans 11 amino acids. V lost 6 bases and J 4 bases, leaving 3 bases between the germline ends. This CDR3 is CASRATGELFF. The DNA for the CDR3 is TGTGCCAGCAGGGCCACCGGGGAGCTGTTTTTT.

V and J are TRBV15 and TRBJ1-3, with TRBD1 identical over 8 bases. Unmatched junction bases numbered 0, after V lost 0 bases and J lost 2 bases. There are 15 residues in the CDR3. Per the germline V gene, CDR1 is LNHNV and CDR2 is YYDKDF (reference sequence). This CDR3 is CATSRDRGPGNTIYF. The CDR3 DNA reads TGTGCCACCAGCAGAGACAGGGGGCCTGGAAACACCATATATTTT.

This clonotype was detected only a few times. The chain joins TRBV7-6 to TRBJ2-1; tentatively, D is TRBD1 (6 bases). The CDR3 is 17 amino acids. The ends were cut back, 4 bases at V and 7 bases at J, with 23 bases in the middle. Germline V lookup: CDR1 SGHVS, CDR2 FNYEAQ. In DNA, the CDR3 is TGTGCCAGCAGCTCAGCGCGCCCGGGACACGTCAGAAATGAGCAGTTCTTC. Translation gives CASSSARPGHVRNEQFF.

This clonotype was detected many times. The chain uses TRBV7-8 and TRBJ2-3, with D uncertain. This CDR3 comprises 15 residues. Germline V gives CDR1 SGHVS, CDR2 FQNEAQ. The V end was cut by 1 base, the J end by 3 bases, with 11 bases between. CDR3 region: CASSLVGVETDTQYF. The CDR3 DNA is TGTGCCAGCAGCTTAGTTGGAGTAGAGACAGATACGCAGTATTTT.

This clonotype was counted at least ten times. The CDR3 nucleotides read TGTGCCAGCAGCTTAACCCGGACAGGGCCCCCTGAAGCTTTCTTT. Its protein product is CASSLTRTGPPEAFF. V and J are TRBV7-9 and TRBJ1-1; 8 nucleotides align to TRBD1. This CDR3 spans 15 amino acids. Losses at the gene ends were 2 bases for V and 6 bases for J; bases not matched to a gene: 8. Germline CDR1 reads SEHNR; CDR2 reads FQNEAQ (reference sequence).

This clonotype showed up many times. The genes are TRBV11-2 and TRBJ2-7; D perhaps matches TRBD1 (5 bases). Trimming pared 1 base from V and 3 bases from J, leaving 7 bases between. The CDR3 is made up of 13 amino acids. Germline lookup yields CDR1 SGHAT and CDR2 FQNNGV. CDR3 sequence: CASSLAGNYEQYF. CDR3 nucleotide sequence: TGTGCCAGCAGCTTAGCAGGGAACTACGAGCAGTACTTC. The full variable domain, in which reference TRBV11-2 and TRBJ2-7 provide the parts outside the CDR3, is EAGVAQSPRYKIIEKRQSVAFWCNPISGHATLYWYQQILGQGPKLLIQFQNNGVVDDSQLPKDRFSAERLKGVDSTLKIQPAKLEDSAVYLCASSLAGNYEQYFGPGTRLTVT.

This chain uses TRBV7-9 with TRBJ1-4, with D perhaps TRBD1 (6 bases). The CDR3 is made up of 15 amino acids. The germline gives CDR1 SEHNR, CDR2 FQNEAQ (reference sequence). V was pared by 3 bases and J by 5 bases, with 13 bases between. DNA for the CDR3: TGTGCCAGCAGCTTCCCGACAGGATTAAATGAAAAACTGTTTTTT. As protein: CASSFPTGLNEKLFF. Full variable domain (outside the CDR3, taken from reference TRBV7-9 and TRBJ1-4): DTGVSQNPRHKITKRGQNVTFRCDPISEHNRLYWYRQTLGQGPEFLTYFQNEAQLEKSRLLSDRFSAERPKGSFSTLEIQRTEQGDSAMYLCASSFPTGLNEKLFFGSGTQLSVL.

V and J are TRBV6-5 and TRBJ2-7, with TRBD2 identical over 8 bases. This CDR3 comprises 16 residues. V lost 2 bases to trimming and J lost 5 bases; unmatched junction nucleotides: 11. Per the germline V gene, CDR1 is MNHEY and CDR2 is SVGAGI. Here the CDR3 DNA reads TGTGCCAGCAGTTACCTCTCGGGGGGGGGCCGGAACGAGCAGTACTTC. Encoded protein: CASSYLSGGGRNEQYF.

Ten or more counts support this clonotype. The chain's CDR3 is CASSQDGQGSGNTIYF. DNA of the CDR3: TGTGCCAGCAGCCAAGATGGCCAGGGCTCTGGAAACACCATATATTTT. The chain uses TRBV4-2 and TRBJ1-3, with a possible D match to TRBD1 (5 bases). The V end was cut by 0 bases, the J end by 0 bases, with 9 bases between. CDR1 and CDR2 (germline): LGHNA, YNFKEQ. The CDR3 extends over 16 amino acids.

The CDR3 DNA sequence: TGTGCCAGCAGCCCGACAGGATCAAACAATGAGCAGTTCTTC. Translated, it gives CASSPTGSNNEQFF. The chain combines TRBV7-3 with TRBJ2-1, with a weak D call TRBD1 (6 bases). Germline loops: CDR1 SGHTA, CDR2 FQGTGA. V shed 5 bases and J shed 5 bases, with 13 bases lying between them. CDR3 length equals 14 residues.

This clonotype was picked up a small number of times. The V gene is TRBV6-5, the J gene TRBJ2-7; 7 bases are shared with TRBD2. The germline gives CDR1 MNHEY, CDR2 SVGAGI. V lost 0 bases and J lost 3; bases outside the gene matches: 2. The CDR3 runs 14 residues. The CDR3 protein is CASSYSGGGYEQYF. In nucleotides, the CDR3 is TGTGCCAGCAGTTACTCTGGGGGGGGCTACGAGCAGTACTTC.

The gene calls are TRBV6-1 and TRBJ2-7, with 7 bases fitting TRBD2. The V segment lost 7 bases and the J segment 4 bases; nucleotides outside the gene matches: 13. CDR3 size: 15 residues. Germline lookup yields CDR1 MNHNS and CDR2 SASEGT. The CDR3 protein is CASTKPGTGGYEQYF. The CDR3 region has the DNA TGTGCCAGCACCAAGCCCGGGACCGGGGGGTACGAGCAGTACTTC.

Ten or more counts support this clonotype. V and J are TRBV20-1 and TRBJ1-4, with D possibly matching TRBD1 (5 bases). CDR3 length: 15 residues. Germline CDR1 DFQATT, CDR2 SNEGSKA (reference sequence). V dropped 0 bases and J dropped 8 bases, with 16 bases sitting between them. The chain's CDR3 is CSARDLGREYEKLFF. Here the CDR3 DNA reads TGCAGTGCTAGAGATCTGGGCAGGGAGTACGAAAAACTGTTTTTT.

The chain couples TRBV12-3 or TRBV12-4 to TRBJ2-2; TRBD1 aligns across 8 bases. CDR3 length: 16 amino acids. With 6 bases clipped from V and 1 base from J, the junction kept 7 bases outside the gene matches. The CDR3 nucleotides are TGTGCCAGCAGCCAGGAGGGGACAGGGAACACCGGGGAGCTGTTTTTT. It yields the protein CASSQEGTGNTGELFF.

This clonotype appeared many times. This rearrangement joins TRBV12-3 or TRBV12-4 to TRBJ2-7; D gene ambiguous. Trimming removed 1 base from V and 5 bases from J, with 9 bases in between. This CDR3 contains 13 residues. The CDR3 here is CASSLGGNDEQYF. For the CDR3, the DNA is TGTGCCAGCAGTTTAGGTGGGAATGACGAGCAGTACTTC.

This clonotype has only a few counts. V usage is TRBV20-1 and J usage is TRBJ2-5; a weak D match, TRBD2 (5 bases). This CDR3 comprises 11 residues. V was shortened by 7 bases and J by 2 bases, with 8 bases between the two germline ends. Germline CDR1 is DFQATT and CDR2 is SNEGSKA (reference sequence). The CDR3 spells CSGLRQETQYF. CDR3 nucleotide sequence: TGCAGTGGACTAAGACAAGAGACCCAGTACTTC.

This clonotype was picked up many times. The chain employs TRBV5-5 and TRBJ2-2; 8 bases are shared with TRBD1. Germline CDR1 SGHKS, CDR2 YYEKEE (reference sequence). CDR3 length: 14 residues. The V segment lost 0 bases and the J segment 5 bases; nucleotides outside the gene matches: 0. The CDR3 here is CASSLGTGTGELFF. CDR3 coding DNA: TGTGCCAGCAGCTTGGGGACAGGGACCGGGGAGCTGTTTTTT.

This rearrangement joins TRBV5-1 to TRBJ1-1; D is uncertain. V dropped 1 base and J dropped 3 bases, with 7 bases sitting between them. CDR1 is SGHRS and CDR2 is YFSETQ in the germline V gene. The length of the CDR3 is 13 residues. The CDR3 sequence is CASSLYSDTEAFF. The CDR3 DNA reads TGCGCCAGCAGCTTGTATTCGGACACTGAAGCTTTCTTT.

This clonotype has just a few counts. The CDR3, as DNA: TGTGCCAGCAGCCGACTTGCGGCAGCCCCCGAGCAGTACTTC. It encodes CASSRLAAAPEQYF. The J gene is TRBJ2-7, the V gene TRBV6-1; D remains ambiguous. The V end was cut by 6 bases, the J end by 6 bases, with 18 bases between. This CDR3 region has 14 residues. Germline CDR1 reads MNHNS; CDR2 reads SASEGT.

The chain has TRBV7-8 and TRBJ2-2; 11 nucleotides match TRBD2. Trimming at V came to 4 bases and at J to 7 bases, leaving 5 bases not matched to a gene. Germline loops: CDR1 SGHVS, CDR2 FQNEAQ. The CDR3 has 15 amino acids. CDR3 sequence (DNA): TGTGCCAGCAGCTCGGGGACTAGCGGACTCGGGGAGCTGTTTTTT. The encoded protein is CASSSGTSGLGELFF.

The table lists this clonotype with many counts. The chain joins TRBV29-1 to TRBJ2-5; D is undetermined. Looked up from germline, CDR1 is SQVTM and CDR2 is ANQGSEA. V was shortened by 5 bases and J by 9 bases, with 25 bases between the two germline ends. This CDR3 has 15 residues. CDR3 coding DNA: TGCAGCGTTCGTCGAGATTCCTACAGACCGTATTCCCAGTACTTC. It specifies CSVRRDSYRPYSQYF.

The chain has TRBV10-3 and TRBJ1-2, with 10 positions matching TRBD1. V lost 4 bases and J lost 4; bases outside the gene matches: 6. Germline V gene sequence: CDR1 ENHRY, CDR2 SYGVKD. The CDR3 consists of 15 residues. The CDR3 bases are TGTGCCATCAGTGGGGGACAGGGGTTCTCCTATGGCTACACCTTC. It is translated as CAISGGQGFSYGYTF.

The genes are TRBV7-2 and TRBJ2-1; the D is unclear. V was trimmed by 4 bases and J by 0 bases, leaving 10 bases between them. This CDR3 comprises 15 residues. Germline V gene lookup returns CDR1 SGHTA and CDR2 FQGNSA. CDR3: CASSSDASSYNEQFF. CDR3 bases: TGTGCCAGCAGCTCCGACGCAAGCTCCTACAATGAGCAGTTCTTC.

The V gene is TRBV6-1, the J gene TRBJ2-1; 7 bases fit TRBD1. The germline gives CDR1 MNHNS, CDR2 SASEGT. The CDR3 length is 15 residues. V lost 6 bases to trimming and J lost 5 bases; unmatched junction nucleotides: 10. The CDR3: CASRTQGRRHNEQFF. DNA for the CDR3: TGTGCCAGCAGGACACAGGGGAGAAGACACAATGAGCAGTTCTTC.

The chain's CDR3 is CASSASGILAGGSPFWTDTQYF. The CDR3 DNA follows: TGTGCCAGCAGCGCGTCGGGGATACTAGCGGGGGGCTCTCCCTTCTGGACAGATACGCAGTATTTT. The genes are TRBV7-9 and TRBJ2-3; TRBD2 matches 12 bases. J was trimmed by 3 bases and V by 5 bases; bases with no gene match: 24. The CDR3 length is 22 residues. CDR1 is SEHNR, CDR2 FQNEAQ, per germline (reference sequence).